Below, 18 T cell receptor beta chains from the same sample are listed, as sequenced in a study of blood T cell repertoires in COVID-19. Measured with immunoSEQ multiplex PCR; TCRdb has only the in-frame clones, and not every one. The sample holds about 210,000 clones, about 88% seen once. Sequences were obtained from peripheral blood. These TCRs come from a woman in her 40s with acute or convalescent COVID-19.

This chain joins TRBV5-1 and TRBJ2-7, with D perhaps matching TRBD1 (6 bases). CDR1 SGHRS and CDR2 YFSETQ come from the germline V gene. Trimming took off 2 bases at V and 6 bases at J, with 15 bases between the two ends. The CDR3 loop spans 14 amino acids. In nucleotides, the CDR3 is TGCGCCAGCAGCTTTGGTGGGCAGGGGTCCGAGCAGTACGTC. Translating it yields CASSFGGQGSEQYV.

CDR3 nucleotide sequence: TGTGCCAGCTCACCACCGCGGTCCCCTAACACCGGGGAGCTGTTTTTT. Residues: CASSPPRSPNTGELFF. The chain recombines TRBV18 with TRBJ2-2; no definite D call. Germline V gene data show CDR1 as KGHSH and CDR2 as LQKENI. The CDR3 extends over 16 amino acids. Trimming took 0 bases from V and 2 from J, leaving 10 bases between them.

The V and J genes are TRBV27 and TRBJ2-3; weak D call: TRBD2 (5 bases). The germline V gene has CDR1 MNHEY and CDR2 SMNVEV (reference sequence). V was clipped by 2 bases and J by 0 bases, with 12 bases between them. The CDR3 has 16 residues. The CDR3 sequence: CASSLGSDFSTDTQYF. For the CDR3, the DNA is TGTGCCAGCAGTTTAGGATCGGACTTTAGCACAGATACGCAGTATTTT.

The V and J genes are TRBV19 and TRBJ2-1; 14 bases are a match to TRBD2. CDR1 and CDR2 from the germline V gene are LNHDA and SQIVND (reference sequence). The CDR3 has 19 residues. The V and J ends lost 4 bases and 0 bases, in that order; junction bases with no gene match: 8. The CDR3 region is CASSRAGLAGVSSYNEQFF. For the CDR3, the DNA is TGTGCCAGTAGTAGAGCGGGACTAGCGGGGGTTAGCTCCTACAATGAGCAGTTCTTC.

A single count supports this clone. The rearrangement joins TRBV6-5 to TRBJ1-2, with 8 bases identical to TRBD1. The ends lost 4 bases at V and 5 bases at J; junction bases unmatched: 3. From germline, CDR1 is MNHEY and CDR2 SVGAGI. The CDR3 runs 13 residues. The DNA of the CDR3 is TGTGCCAGCAGTTTAACAGGGGGATATGGCTACACCTTC. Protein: CASSLTGGYGYTF.

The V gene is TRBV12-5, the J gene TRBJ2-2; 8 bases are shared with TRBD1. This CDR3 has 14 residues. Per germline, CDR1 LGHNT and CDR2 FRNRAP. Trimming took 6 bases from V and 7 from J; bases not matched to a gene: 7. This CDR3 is CASGTGGKGGELFF. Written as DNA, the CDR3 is TGTGCTAGTGGCACAGGGGGAAAGGGCGGGGAGCTGTTTTTT.

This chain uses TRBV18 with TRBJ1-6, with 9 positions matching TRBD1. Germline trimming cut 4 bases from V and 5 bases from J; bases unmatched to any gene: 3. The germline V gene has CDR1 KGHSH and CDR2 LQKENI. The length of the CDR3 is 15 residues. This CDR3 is CASSLRDRDNSPLHF. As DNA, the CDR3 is TGTGCCAGCTCACTGCGGGACAGGGATAATTCACCCCTCCACTTT.

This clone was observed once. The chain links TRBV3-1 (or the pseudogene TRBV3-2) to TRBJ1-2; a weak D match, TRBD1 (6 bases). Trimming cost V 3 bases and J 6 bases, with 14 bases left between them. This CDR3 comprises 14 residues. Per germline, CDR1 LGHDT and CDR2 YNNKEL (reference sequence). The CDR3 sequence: CASSHATGSHGYTF. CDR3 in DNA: TGTGCCAGCAGCCATGCCACAGGGAGCCATGGCTACACCTTC.

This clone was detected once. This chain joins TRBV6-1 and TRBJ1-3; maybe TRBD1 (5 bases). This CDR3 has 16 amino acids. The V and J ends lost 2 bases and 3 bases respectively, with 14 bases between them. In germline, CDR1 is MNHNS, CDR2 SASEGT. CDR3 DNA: TGTGCCAGCAGTGAACCCGCAGGGCGCATTGGAAACACCATATATTTT. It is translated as CASSEPAGRIGNTIYF.

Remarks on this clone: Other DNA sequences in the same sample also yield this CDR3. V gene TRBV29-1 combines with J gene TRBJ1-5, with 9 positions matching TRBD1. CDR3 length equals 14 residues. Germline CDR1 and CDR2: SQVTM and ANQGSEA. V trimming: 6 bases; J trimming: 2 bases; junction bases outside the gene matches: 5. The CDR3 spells CSVGTGIGNQPQHF. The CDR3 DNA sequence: TGCAGCGTCGGGACAGGGATCGGCAATCAGCCCCAGCATTTT.

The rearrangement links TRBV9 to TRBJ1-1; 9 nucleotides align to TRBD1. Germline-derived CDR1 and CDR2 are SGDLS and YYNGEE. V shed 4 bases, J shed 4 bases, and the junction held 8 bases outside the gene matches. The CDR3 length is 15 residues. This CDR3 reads CASSMRTGEGTEAFF. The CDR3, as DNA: TGTGCCAGCAGCATGAGGACAGGGGAGGGCACTGAAGCTTTCTTT.

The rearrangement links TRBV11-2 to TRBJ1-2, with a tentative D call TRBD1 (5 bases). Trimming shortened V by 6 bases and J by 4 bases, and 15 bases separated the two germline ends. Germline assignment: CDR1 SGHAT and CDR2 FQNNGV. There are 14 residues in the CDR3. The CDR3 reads CASSTTGQVYGYTF. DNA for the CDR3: TGTGCCAGCAGTACAACCGGACAAGTCTATGGCTACACCTTC. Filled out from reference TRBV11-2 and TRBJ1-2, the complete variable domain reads EAGVAQSPRYKIIEKRQSVAFWCNPISGHATLYWYQQILGQGPKLLIQFQNNGVVDDSQLPKDRFSAERLKGVDSTLKIQPAKLEDSAVYLCASSTTGQVYGYTFGSGTRLTVV.

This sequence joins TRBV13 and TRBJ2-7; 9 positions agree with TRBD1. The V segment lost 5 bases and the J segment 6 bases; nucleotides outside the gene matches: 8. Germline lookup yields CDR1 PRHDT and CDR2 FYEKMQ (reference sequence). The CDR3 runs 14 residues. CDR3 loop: CASSPWTGEVEQYV. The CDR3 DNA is TGTGCCAGCAGCCCTTGGACAGGGGAAGTCGAGCAGTACGTC.

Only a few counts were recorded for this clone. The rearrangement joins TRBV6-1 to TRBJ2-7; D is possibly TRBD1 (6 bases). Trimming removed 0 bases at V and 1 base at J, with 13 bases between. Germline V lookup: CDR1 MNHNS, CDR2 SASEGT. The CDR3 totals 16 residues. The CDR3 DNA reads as TGTGCCAGCAGTGAAGCCGGTCAGCAGGGGTCCTACGAGCAGTACGTC. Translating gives CASSEAGQQGSYEQYV.

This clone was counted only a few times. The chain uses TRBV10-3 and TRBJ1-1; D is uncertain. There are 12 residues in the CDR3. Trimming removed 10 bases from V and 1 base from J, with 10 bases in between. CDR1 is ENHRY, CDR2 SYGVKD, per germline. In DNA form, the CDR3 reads TGTGCCACTCAGACGGGGAACACTGAAGCTTTCTTT. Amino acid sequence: CATQTGNTEAFF.

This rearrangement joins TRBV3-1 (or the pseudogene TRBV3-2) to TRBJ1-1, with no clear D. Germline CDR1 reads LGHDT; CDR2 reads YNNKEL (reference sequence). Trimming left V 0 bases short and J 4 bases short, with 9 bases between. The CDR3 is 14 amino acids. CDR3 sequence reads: CASSQEVEGTEAFF. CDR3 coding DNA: TGTGCCAGCAGCCAAGAGGTGGAGGGCACTGAAGCTTTCTTT.

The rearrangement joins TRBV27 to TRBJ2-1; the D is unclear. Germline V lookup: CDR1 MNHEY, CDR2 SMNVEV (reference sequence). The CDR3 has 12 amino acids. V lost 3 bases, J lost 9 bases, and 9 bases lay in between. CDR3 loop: CASSFLGTEQFF. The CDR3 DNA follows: TGTGCCAGCAGTTTTCTGGGCACTGAGCAGTTCTTC.

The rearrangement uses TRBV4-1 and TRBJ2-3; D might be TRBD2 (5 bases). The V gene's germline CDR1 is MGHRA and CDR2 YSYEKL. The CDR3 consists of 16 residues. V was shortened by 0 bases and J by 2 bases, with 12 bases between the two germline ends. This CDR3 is CASSQERAVFTDTQYF. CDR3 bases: TGCGCCAGCAGCCAAGAGCGGGCAGTATTCACAGATACGCAGTATTTT.